The 3 T cell receptor beta chains below come from one sample, sequenced in a study of blood T cells in healthy people across ages (dated by TCRdb to about 2015). Libraries were prepared through 5' RACE. Sequenced using an Illumina HiSeq 2500. A second PCR of about 6 to 11 cycles was run with a J-beta primer mix and a sample-barcoded 5' primer. TCRdb applied fastp at Q25 and MiXCR to the public reads, then kept only in-frame beta chains. Each entry is one CDR3 protein sequence, shown with its most common DNA and genes. The sample table lists approximately 1.5 million distinct CDR3 sequences, about 31% of them with a count of one. Together, the top ten hold around 11% of the sample. The source material was blood. These receptors were obtained from a woman in her 30s in good health.

This clonotype was counted only a few times. The chain has TRBV4-1 and TRBJ1-2; the match to TRBD1 covers 7 bases. J was trimmed by 0 bases and V by 1 base; bases with no gene match: 11. Germline CDR1 MGHRA, CDR2 YSYEKL. This CDR3 is 18 amino acids long. In DNA form, the CDR3 reads TGCGCCAGCAGCCAAGGACAGGGAGGAGTAAAAGCTAACTATGGCTACACCTTC. Translation gives CASSQGQGGVKANYGYTF.

The V and J genes are TRBV4-1 and TRBJ2-2, with TRBD2 matching over 13 bases. Germline lookup yields CDR1 MGHRA and CDR2 YSYEKL. The CDR3 covers 16 residues. Unmatched junction bases numbered 4, after V lost 4 bases and J lost 5 bases. The CDR3 sequence: CASSPPGLAGTGELFF. In DNA, the CDR3 is TGCGCCAGCAGCCCCCCGGGACTAGCGGGAACCGGGGAGCTGTTTTTT.

This clonotype was seen more than once but under ten times. V gene TRBV5-1 combines with J gene TRBJ2-3; 10 nucleotides align to TRBD2. The CDR3 runs 17 residues. Germline V gene data show CDR1 as SGHRS and CDR2 as YFSETQ. V was clipped by 1 base and J by 6 bases; unmatched bases: 11. CDR3 bases: TGCGCCAGCAGCTTGCGCCACCCTAGCGGGGGCGGGGATACGCAGTATTTT. Its translation is CASSLRHPSGGGDTQYF.